The present T cell receptor beta chain was sequenced within a study of T cells expressing NK-cell markers. Across the whole study: Among eight sequenced donors, seven carried HCMV seropositivity while one was seronegative.

This CDR3 is built from 15 residues. Germline V gives CDR1 LNHNV, CDR2 YYDKDF (reference sequence). Details on this clonotype: What it recognizes is unknown.

Points from the study as a whole: As a fraction of CD8+ T cells, dominant NKG2C+ clonotypes reached roughly 1.0-7.0% in over 5 donors.

UMIs accompanied the 5'RACE template switching by which TCR beta cDNA was made. From the 5' RACE reads, TCRdb lists one entry per CDR3 protein and no DNA. Recorded for this sample: approximately 440,000 distinct CDR3 sequences. Sequenced sample: blood T cells: a sorted CD56 or NKG2C T cell subset, CD4+ or CD8+ T cells, or bulk PBMC T cells (not recorded which). This chain joins TRBV15 and TRBJ1-3; the D gene TCRdb calls, TRBD1, cannot be checked with no DNA. The receptor was isolated from a woman in her forties or fifties in good health. The chain's CDR3 is CATSETGSSGNTIYF.